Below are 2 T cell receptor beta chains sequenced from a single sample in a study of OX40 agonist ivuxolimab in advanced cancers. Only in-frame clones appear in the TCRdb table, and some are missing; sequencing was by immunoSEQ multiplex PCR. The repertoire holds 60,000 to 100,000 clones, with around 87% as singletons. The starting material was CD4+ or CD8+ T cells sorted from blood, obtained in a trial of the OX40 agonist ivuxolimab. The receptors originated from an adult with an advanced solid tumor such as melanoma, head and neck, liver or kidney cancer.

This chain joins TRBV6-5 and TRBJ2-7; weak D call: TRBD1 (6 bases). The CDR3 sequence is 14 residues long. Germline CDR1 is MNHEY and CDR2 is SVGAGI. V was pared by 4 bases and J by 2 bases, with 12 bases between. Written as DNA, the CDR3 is TGTGCCAGCAGTTCTACAGGGCCCCCCTACGAGCAGTACTTC. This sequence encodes CASSSTGPPYEQYF.

CDR3 sequence: CAISGQGATYEQYF. The CDR3 DNA reads TGTGCCATCAGTGGGCAGGGTGCTACCTACGAGCAGTACTTC. The chain links TRBV10-3 to TRBJ2-7; possible D gene TRBD1, 5 bases. The V and J ends lost 4 bases and 2 bases respectively, with 12 bases between them. Germline CDR1 and CDR2: ENHRY and SYGVKD. The length of the CDR3 is 14 residues.